The 19 T cell receptor beta chains in this list originate from one sample, sequenced in a study of graft-versus-host responses after intestinal transplantation. Assay: immunoSEQ multiplex PCR; the TCRdb copy retains only in-frame clones and omits some. There are about 97,000 clones in the sample; about 93% occur only once, and around 15% lies in the top ten. The source material was PBMCs, sampled about 460 days after intestinal transplant. These receptors all come from a human patient who received an intestinal transplant, so some T cells may come from the graft donor.

This chain joins TRBV6-6 and TRBJ2-3, with TRBD2 matching 8 bases. CDR3 size: 16 residues. V shed 6 bases, J shed 2 bases, and the junction held 10 bases outside the gene matches. The V gene's germline CDR1 is MNHNY and CDR2 SVGAGI (reference sequence). CDR3: CASSSKTSGITDTQYF. CDR3 DNA sequence: TGTGCCAGCAGCTCCAAAACTAGCGGCATCACAGATACGCAGTATTTT.

This chain joins TRBV7-9 and TRBJ1-2; D remains unclear. The CDR3 runs to 14 residues. Germline V lookup: CDR1 SEHNR, CDR2 FQNEAQ (reference sequence). V shed 1 base and J shed 4 bases, with 10 bases lying between them. In nucleotides, the CDR3 is TGTGCCAGCAGCTTAGGGCCCGAGATCTATGGCTACACCTTC. Its protein product is CASSLGPEIYGYTF.

The gene calls are TRBV5-6 and TRBJ1-1; 7 bases align to TRBD1. CDR3 length: 16 amino acids. Trimming at V came to 4 bases and at J to 1 base, leaving 10 bases not matched to a gene. Germline CDR1 is SGHDT and CDR2 is YYEEEE. CDR3 in DNA: TGTGCCAGCAGCACGAGCAACAGGGGTTGGAACACTGAAGCTTTCTTT. Translating it yields CASSTSNRGWNTEAFF.

The J gene is TRBJ2-1, the V gene TRBV5-1; possibly TRBD2 for D (5 bases). The CDR3 sequence is 15 residues long. V lost 4 bases, J lost 6 bases, and 17 bases lay in between. CDR1 and CDR2 from the germline V gene are SGHRS and YFSETQ. The CDR3 coding sequence is TGCGCCAGCAGCCCTGGCCGGGTTGAGGGCAATGAGCAGTTCTTC. Protein product: CASSPGRVEGNEQFF.

In its sample, this clone was seen once. The rearrangement uses TRBV6-5 and TRBJ2-3; D is possibly TRBD1 (6 bases). From germline, CDR1 is MNHEY and CDR2 SVGAGI. The CDR3 is made up of 11 amino acids. Trimming pared 7 bases from V and 9 bases from J, leaving 11 bases between. The CDR3 spells CASTSQGTQYF. The CDR3 nucleotides are TGTGCCAGCACCTCACAGGGAACGCAGTATTTT.

As for this clone: Because the CDR3 is missing its conserved closing phenylalanine or tryptophan, this is likely a read error. The limits of the CDR3 on the DNA are not certain, so only TCRdb's listed CDR3 is given. The rearrangement links TRBV7-6 to TRBJ2-7; the table assigns TRBD2, which was not confirmed against the DNA. The length of the CDR3 is 13 amino acids, counting both ends. Germline assignment: CDR1 SGHVS and CDR2 FNYEAQ. This CDR3 reads CASSLVAGGPARI.

The rearrangement uses TRBV6-4 and TRBJ2-3; perhaps D is TRBD1 or TRBD2 (5 bases each). CDR1 MRHNA and CDR2 SNTAGT come from the germline V gene. The CDR3 consists of 16 residues. V was shortened by 2 bases and J by 1 base, with 13 bases between the two germline ends. In DNA, the CDR3 is TGTGCCAGCAGTGACGGGGGTCTGGGGGGCACAGATACGCAGTATTTT. It encodes CASSDGGLGGTDTQYF.

V is TRBV7-9 and J is TRBJ1-2; D gene ambiguous. Trimming stripped 1 base from V and 11 bases from J, with 8 bases between. Germline loops: CDR1 SEHNR, CDR2 FQNEAQ (reference sequence). The length of the CDR3 is 11 residues. CDR3 sequence reads: CASSLGAQYTF. CDR3 bases: TGTGCCAGCAGCTTAGGGGCTCAGTACACCTTC.

This clone occurred a few times. The rearrangement links TRBV6-4 to TRBJ2-1; TRBD1 matches at 8 bases. The CDR3 extends over 14 amino acids. Unmatched junction bases numbered 8, after V lost 5 bases and J lost 8 bases. Germline V gene sequence: CDR1 MRHNA, CDR2 SNTAGT. The CDR3 loop reads CASSFGQGADEQFF. In DNA, the CDR3 is TGTGCCAGCAGTTTTGGTCAGGGGGCAGATGAGCAGTTCTTC.

The sample holds a few counts of this clone. V is TRBV2 and J is TRBJ1-5, with 11 bases that match TRBD1. Germline-derived CDR1 and CDR2 are SNHLY and FYNNEI. J gave up 1 base and V 4 bases, and 9 bases lay outside the gene matches. CDR3 size: 18 residues. The CDR3 DNA follows: TGTGCCAGCAGTGTCCGGGACAGGGGGTCTAAGAGCAATCAGCCCCAGCATTTT. Protein product: CASSVRDRGSKSNQPQHF. Looking up the rest from reference TRBV2 and TRBJ1-5 gives the full variable domain: EPEVTQTPSHQVTQMGQEVILRCVPISNHLYFYWYRQILGQKVEFLVSFYNNEISEKSEIFDDQFSVERPDGSNFTLKIRSTKLEDSAMYFCASSVRDRGSKSNQPQHFGDGTRLSIL.

Regarding this clone: The sample has other DNA sequences that encode this CDR3 too. The gene calls are TRBV5-1 and TRBJ1-2; 7 bases map to TRBD1. V was clipped by 4 bases and J by 0 bases; unmatched bases: 9. The CDR3 sequence is 16 residues long. From germline, CDR1 is SGHRS and CDR2 YFSETQ. The CDR3 DNA sequence: TGCGCCAGCAGCGCGGGAGGGGGACAGACTAACTATGGCTACACCTTC. It translates to CASSAGGGQTNYGYTF.

V usage is TRBV2 and J usage is TRBJ1-1; TRBD1 agrees at 7 bases. The ends lost 6 bases at V and 1 base at J; junction bases unmatched: 5. Germline V gene data show CDR1 as SNHLY and CDR2 as FYNNEI. The CDR3 has 14 amino acids. The CDR3 sequence: CASRNTGANTEAFF. In DNA, the CDR3 is TGTGCCAGCAGGAACACAGGGGCGAACACTGAAGCTTTCTTT.

This rearrangement joins TRBV6-5 to TRBJ1-1; no clear D gene. Trimming shortened V by 2 bases and J by 4 bases, and 2 bases separated the two germline ends. Germline V gene data show CDR1 as MNHEY and CDR2 as SVGAGI. This CDR3 spans 11 amino acids. CDR3 nucleotide sequence: TGTGCCAGCAGTTACGGCACTGAAGCTTTCTTT. It translates to CASSYGTEAFF.

The CDR3 spells CASSDYDEQYF. The CDR3 region has the DNA TGTGCCAGCAGTGATTACGACGAGCAGTACTTC. V usage is TRBV2 and J usage is TRBJ2-7; D is ambiguous. CDR3 length equals 11 residues. Germline CDR1 reads SNHLY; CDR2 reads FYNNEI. Trimming took off 3 bases at V and 5 bases at J, with 5 bases between the two ends.

The J gene is TRBJ1-1, the V gene TRBV4-1; 8 nucleotides agree with TRBD1. V lost 8 bases, J lost 6 bases, and 11 bases stayed unmatched. The CDR3 contains 14 residues. Germline CDR1 and CDR2: MGHRA and YSYEKL. This CDR3 is CASHPTGVKPEAFF. CDR3 coding DNA: TGCGCCAGCCACCCGACAGGGGTAAAACCTGAAGCTTTCTTT.

The chain links TRBV27 to TRBJ2-2; 7 nucleotides match TRBD1. V lost 7 bases to trimming and J lost 6 bases; unmatched junction nucleotides: 8. The CDR3 totals 14 residues. Looked up from germline, CDR1 is MNHEY and CDR2 is SMNVEV (reference sequence). The CDR3 nucleotides are TGTGCCAGCACCCGACAGGGAGCGGCCGGGGAGCTGTTTTTT. Translating it yields CASTRQGAAGELFF.

This clone occurred once. The chain is built from TRBV27 and TRBJ2-2; either TRBD1 or TRBD2 may fit D (6 bases each). Germline-derived CDR1 and CDR2 are MNHEY and SMNVEV (reference sequence). Between the trimmed V and J ends, which lost 0 bases and 4 bases, there was a span of 15 bases. The CDR3 totals 17 residues. CDR3 sequence reads: CASSLSRGVEITGELFF. The CDR3 coding sequence is TGTGCCAGCAGTTTATCAAGGGGGGTCGAAATCACCGGGGAGCTGTTTTTT.

In this sample, this clone turned up a few times. The genes are TRBV16 and TRBJ2-1; D unresolved. The CDR3 has 14 amino acids. Trimming shortened V by 3 bases and J by 6 bases, and 12 bases separated the two germline ends. The V gene's germline CDR1 is KGHSY and CDR2 FQNENV. For the CDR3, the DNA is TGTGCCAGCAGCCAGTCCGAATTAAGCAATGAGCAGTTCTTC. Its translation: CASSQSELSNEQFF.

The V gene is TRBV6-5, the J gene TRBJ1-2, with a weak D call TRBD1 (5 bases). V was trimmed by 0 bases and J by 1 base, leaving 12 bases between them. The CDR3 is made up of 16 amino acids. Looked up from germline, CDR1 is MNHEY and CDR2 is SVGAGI. In DNA, the CDR3 is TGTGCCAGCAGTTACTCAGGGGCTACTTTTAACTATGGCTACACCTTC. It codes for CASSYSGATFNYGYTF.